This TCR beta chain stems from a study of molecular identifiers for immune sequencing clone quantification. Sorting recovered naive CD8 T cells on a CD8+CD4-CCR7+CD45RA+ profile. Each CDR3 protein is one row after TCRdb ran MiXCR on the PCR reads. The data contain a few hundred thousand distinct CDR3 sequences, roughly a quarter of them singletons. Concerning this clonotype itself: A much more abundant neighbour one base away suggests this may be a read error.

Sequencing was performed on naive CD8+ T cells from blood, with Jurkat cell RNA spiked in. The subset denotes: FACS-sorted CD8+CD4-CCR7+CD45RA+ naive T cells. This sequence was found in a human donor in good health. Some libraries in this study had Jurkat cell RNA spiked in.

CDR3 DNA sequence: TGTACCAGCTCGCCGGGGGAATTTGATACGCAGTATTTT. Its protein product is CTSSPGEFDTQYF. The chain combines TRBV2 with TRBJ2-3; possible D gene TRBD2, 6 bases. Looked up from germline, CDR1 is SNHLY and CDR2 is FYNNEI. The CDR3 covers 13 residues.